The T cell receptor (beta chain) under discussion was sequenced for a study of radiotherapy plus CTLA-4 blockade in lung cancer. Clones were read by immunoSEQ multiplex PCR, and TCRdb kept only the in-frame ones, dropping some. The table lists more than 95,000 clones, roughly 74% of them singletons. V lost 7 bases to trimming and J lost 4 bases, with 4 bases between them. Germline V CDR1 and CDR2: GTSNPN, SVGIG (reference sequence). This CDR3 is built from 9 residues. Focal radiation and CTLA-4 blockade (ipilimumab) were tested in chemo-refractory metastatic non-small-cell lung cancer patients. Sequenced here: peripheral blood, sampled from a patient treated with radiotherapy plus ipilimumab. The chain employs TRBV30 and TRBJ2-5; D not certain. This receptor was identified in a human donor with non-small cell lung cancer who had a partial response to radiotherapy plus ipilimumab. Some clones in this sample may be carry-over from other donors' samples. CDR3 in DNA: TGTGCCTACGGAGAGACCCAGTACTTC. Protein sequence: CAYGETQYF.